A single sample gave rise to the 24 T cell receptor beta chains below, sequenced in a study of OX40 agonist ivuxolimab in advanced cancers. Only in-frame clones appear in the TCRdb table, and some are missing; sequencing was by immunoSEQ multiplex PCR. The sample records about 70,000 clones, 75% to 90% being singletons. This specimen consisted of CD4+ or CD8+ T cells sorted from blood, obtained in a trial of the OX40 agonist ivuxolimab. These receptors came from an adult with an advanced solid tumor such as melanoma, head and neck, liver or kidney cancer.

This sequence joins TRBV7-3 and TRBJ2-5, with a weak D call TRBD1 (5 bases). Germline CDR1 is SGHTA and CDR2 is FQGTGA. This CDR3 spans 13 amino acids. Trimming took 8 bases from V and 3 from J, leaving 13 bases between them. In DNA form, the CDR3 reads TGTGCCAGCTCAAGGGGTTTAGAAGAGACCCAGTACTTC. It specifies CASSRGLEETQYF.

The V gene is TRBV7-8, the J gene TRBJ2-3; D gene ambiguous. The ends were cut back, 5 bases at V and 1 base at J, with 13 bases in the middle. The CDR3 contains 15 residues. The germline V gene encodes CDR1 SGHVS and CDR2 FQNEAQ. The CDR3 coding sequence is TGTGCCAGCAGCCTCCGGGCCCCCCGCACAGATACGCAGTATTTT. This codes for CASSLRAPRTDTQYF.

This clone was seen more than once but under ten times. V and J are TRBV6-1 and TRBJ2-1, with a possible D match to TRBD2 (5 bases). Trimming shortened V by 2 bases and J by 10 bases, and 9 bases separated the two germline ends. CDR3 length: 12 amino acids. The germline CDR1 and CDR2 sequences are MNHNS and SASEGT. The CDR3 is CASSEIGKEQFF. The CDR3 DNA is TGTGCCAGCAGTGAAATCGGGAAGGAGCAGTTCTTC.

The V and J genes are TRBV4-3 and TRBJ2-5, with 8 bases fitting TRBD2. The CDR3 extends over 18 amino acids. Germline assignment: CDR1 LGHNA and CDR2 YSLEER. Unmatched junction bases numbered 14, after V lost 3 bases and J lost 2 bases. The CDR3 DNA reads TGCGCCAGCAGCCAGGGGGTGTGGCGGGGGGCCGAGCAAGAGACCCAGTACTTC. As protein: CASSQGVWRGAEQETQYF.

This clone came up once. V is TRBV9 and J is TRBJ2-7, with 9 bases lining up with TRBD1. Looked up from germline, CDR1 is SGDLS and CDR2 is YYNGEE. Trimming at V came to 0 bases and at J to 4 bases, leaving 5 bases not matched to a gene. The CDR3 sequence is 15 residues long. CDR3 amino acids: CASSVEDRGIYEQYF. Written as DNA, the CDR3 is TGTGCCAGCAGCGTAGAGGACAGGGGAATTTACGAGCAGTACTTC.

The chain is built from TRBV18 and TRBJ1-5; 9 nucleotides agree with TRBD1. The CDR3 length is 14 residues. Trimming removed 3 bases from V and 7 bases from J; junction bases left unmatched: 4. CDR1 is KGHSH and CDR2 is LQKENI in the germline V gene. This CDR3 reads CASSPGQGNQPQHF. The CDR3 nucleotides read TGTGCCAGCTCACCCGGACAGGGGAACCAGCCCCAGCATTTT.

This clone was counted between two and nine times. The chain is built from TRBV6-1 and TRBJ1-6, with 12 nucleotides matching TRBD1. Trimming cost V 2 bases and J 7 bases; bases outside gene matches: 6. The germline V gene encodes CDR1 MNHNS and CDR2 SASEGT. The CDR3 is 17 residues long. The CDR3 loop reads CASSEMGQGAKNSPLHF. The CDR3 nucleotides are TGTGCCAGCAGTGAAATGGGACAGGGGGCCAAAAATTCACCCCTCCACTTT.

J is TRBJ1-2 and V is TRBV27; the D is unclear. V lost 3 bases and J 7 bases, leaving 12 bases between the germline ends. Germline-derived CDR1 and CDR2 are MNHEY and SMNVEV (reference sequence). The CDR3 extends over 13 amino acids. CDR3 loop: CASSFDAQSGYTF. CDR3 bases: TGTGCCAGCAGTTTTGATGCACAATCTGGCTACACCTTC.

The rearrangement links TRBV27 to TRBJ1-5; D call uncertain. Between the trimmed V and J ends, which lost 5 bases and 0 bases, there was a span of 29 bases. The CDR3 totals 21 residues. CDR1 is MNHEY, CDR2 SMNVEV, per germline (reference sequence). CDR3 region: CASSPPVGCRSTCLSNQPQHF. The CDR3 DNA reads as TGTGCCAGCAGTCCCCCGGTGGGCTGCCGATCGACGTGCCTTAGCAATCAGCCCCAGCATTTT.

The chain recombines TRBV6-5 with TRBJ1-6; no definite D call. Germline V gene data show CDR1 as MNHEY and CDR2 as SVGAGI. The CDR3 sequence is 12 residues long. Deletions cut 3 bases from V and 10 bases from J, with 7 bases between. CDR3 residues: CASSYPGSPLHF. The CDR3 DNA sequence: TGTGCCAGCAGTTATCCGGGGTCACCCCTCCACTTT.

The chain employs TRBV30 and TRBJ1-2; D gene uncertain. Trimming stripped 5 bases from V and 8 bases from J, with 21 bases between. Germline CDR1 reads GTSNPN; CDR2 reads SVGIG (reference sequence). The CDR3 consists of 14 residues. In DNA form, the CDR3 reads TGTGCCTGGGACCTAAACGGAGGCCAAGGAGGCTACACCTTC. It codes for CAWDLNGGQGGYTF.

The CDR3 DNA follows: TGTGCCAGCAGCTTATCCTTCAATCAGCCCCAGCATTTT. It encodes CASSLSFNQPQHF. The V call is TRBV7-2, the J call TRBJ1-5; no clear D. This CDR3 has 13 amino acids. Trimming took off 2 bases at V and 3 bases at J, with 5 bases between the two ends. The germline gives CDR1 SGHTA, CDR2 FQGNSA.

The V call is TRBV6-1, the J call TRBJ1-4; the D is unclear. From germline, CDR1 is MNHNS and CDR2 SASEGT. This CDR3 has 13 residues. Trimming pared 4 bases from V and 8 bases from J, leaving 11 bases between. The CDR3 bases are TGTGCCAGCAGTGGGCACTTAAACGAAAAACTGTTTTTT. This sequence encodes CASSGHLNEKLFF.

The chain uses TRBV7-9 and TRBJ1-1, with D tentatively TRBD1 (5 bases). The CDR3 loop spans 15 amino acids. The germline CDR1 and CDR2 sequences are SEHNR and FQNEAQ (reference sequence). V was shortened by 5 bases and J by 0 bases, with 13 bases between the two germline ends. The CDR3 sequence: CASSLQAVLNTEAFF. CDR3 in DNA: TGTGCCAGCAGCCTACAGGCAGTCCTGAACACTGAAGCTTTCTTT.

The chain combines TRBV6-6 with TRBJ1-1; D possibly corresponds to TRBD1 (6 bases). The CDR3 length is 14 residues. V gave up 6 bases and J gave up 3 bases, with 14 bases separating them. In germline, CDR1 is MNHNY, CDR2 SVGAGI (reference sequence). In DNA, the CDR3 is TGTGCCAGCAGGATACAGGGAACGGACACTGAAGCTTTCTTT. It is translated as CASRIQGTDTEAFF.

The chain couples TRBV14 to TRBJ2-3, with 10 nucleotides matching TRBD1. The CDR3 loop spans 15 amino acids. Germline lookup yields CDR1 SGHDN and CDR2 FVKESK. V lost 6 bases and J lost 4; bases outside the gene matches: 7. CDR3: CASRDGTGVSDTQYF. The CDR3 nucleotides are TGTGCCAGCAGAGATGGGACAGGGGTTTCAGATACGCAGTATTTT.

This clone was counted a single time. CDR3 residues: CASSASGQGDTGELFF. The CDR3 region has the DNA TGTGCCAGCAGCGCCTCGGGACAGGGAGACACCGGGGAGCTGTTTTTT. This rearrangement joins TRBV9 to TRBJ2-2; 9 bases line up with TRBD1. Germline V gene data show CDR1 as SGDLS and CDR2 as YYNGEE. The CDR3 covers 16 residues. The V and J ends lost 3 bases and 3 bases, in that order; junction bases with no gene match: 6.

V gene TRBV27 combines with J gene TRBJ2-2; the D gene could be TRBD1 or TRBD2 (5 bases each). Germline-derived CDR1 and CDR2 are MNHEY and SMNVEV (reference sequence). The CDR3 spans 15 residues. V was clipped by 5 bases and J by 5 bases, with 15 bases between them. The DNA for the CDR3 is TGTGCCAGCAGTCCGCGCAGGGAGTGGACCGGGGAGCTGTTTTTT. Translated: CASSPRREWTGELFF.

This chain connects TRBV27 to TRBJ2-7; D gene ambiguous. V was trimmed by 5 bases and J by 3 bases, leaving 11 bases between them. The CDR3 has 13 residues. Germline V gene lookup returns CDR1 MNHEY and CDR2 SMNVEV (reference sequence). The CDR3 DNA sequence: TGTGCCAGCAGTGACGTTCAGGACTACGAGCAGTACTTC. It is translated as CASSDVQDYEQYF.

Turning to this clone: The same CDR3 also results from other DNA sequences found in this sample. V is TRBV19 and J is TRBJ2-3; D gene ambiguous. This CDR3 has 12 residues. V lost 2 bases and J lost 4, with 4 bases in between. CDR1 is LNHDA and CDR2 is SQIVND in the germline V gene (reference sequence). CDR3 nucleotides: TGTGCCAGTAGTATAAGTTCAGATACGCAGTATTTT. Translation: CASSISSDTQYF.

The rearrangement links TRBV6-1 to TRBJ2-7, with TRBD2 identical over 10 bases. The germline CDR1 and CDR2 sequences are MNHNS and SASEGT. The trim removed 10 bases at V and 6 bases at J, leaving 9 bases unmatched. The CDR3 is 13 residues long. Here the CDR3 DNA reads TGTGCCATCGGTGACCTAGCGGGAGTCGAGCAGTACTTC. This gives the protein CAIGDLAGVEQYF.

The V gene is TRBV11-2, the J gene TRBJ2-4, with D perhaps assigned TRBD1 or TRBD2 (6 bases each). CDR1 SGHAT and CDR2 FQNNGV come from the germline V gene. The CDR3 is made up of 14 amino acids. V was cut by 3 bases and J by 6 bases, with 12 bases left in between. CDR3 bases: TGTGCCAGCAGCTTTGACAGGCGGGGAAACATTCAGTACTTC. Amino acids: CASSFDRRGNIQYF.

The sample holds a few counts of this clone. The chain uses TRBV7-2 and TRBJ2-5; 9 bases map to TRBD2. There are 15 residues in the CDR3. V was pared by 2 bases and J by 7 bases, with 8 bases of the junction left unmatched. CDR1 is SGHTA, CDR2 FQGNSA, per germline. DNA for the CDR3: TGTGCCAGCAGCTTATCGAGCGGGGGGTATGGGACCCAGTACTTC. Its translation: CASSLSSGGYGTQYF.

The rearrangement links TRBV15 to TRBJ1-5; 9 bases agree with TRBD1. Germline lookup yields CDR1 LNHNV and CDR2 YYDKDF (reference sequence). This CDR3 comprises 14 residues. After removal of 3 bases from V and 4 bases from J, the junction contained 1 base not matched to a gene. In DNA, the CDR3 is TGTGCCACCAGCAGGGGGACAGGGAATCAGCCCCAGCATTTT. Its protein is CATSRGTGNQPQHF.